One and the same sample provided the 13 T cell receptor beta chains below, sequenced in a study of T cells after yellow fever vaccination. TCRdb reanalysed the 5' RACE reads using MiXCR and keeps one entry per CDR3 protein. The sample records 300,000 to 350,000 distinct CDR3 sequences, approximately 8% being singletons. This specimen consisted of PBMCs, obtained roughly seven weeks after the first yellow fever vaccination. The source is a man aged 18 to 30 who received the YFV17D yellow fever vaccine.

This clonotype was seen repeatedly, ten times or more. The V and J genes are TRBV5-1 and TRBJ2-7; 9 bases agree with TRBD2. Per the germline V gene, CDR1 is SGHRS and CDR2 is YFSETQ. The CDR3 is 16 residues long. V shed 0 bases and J 0 bases; nucleotides not matched to a gene: 4. The chain's CDR3 is CASSLAGRGGSYEQYF. DNA of the CDR3: TGCGCCAGCAGCTTGGCCGGGCGGGGGGGCTCCTACGAGCAGTACTTC.

This clonotype was detected a few times. J is TRBJ2-3 and V is TRBV7-2; 7 nucleotides align to TRBD2. Looked up from germline, CDR1 is SGHTA and CDR2 is FQGNSA. V was clipped by 5 bases and J by 4 bases; unmatched bases: 9. The CDR3 contains 15 residues. The chain's CDR3 is CASSVLAGVADTQYF. CDR3 in DNA: TGTGCCAGCAGCGTACTGGCGGGGGTGGCAGATACGCAGTATTTT.

This clonotype was seen a few times. This chain links TRBV28 with TRBJ2-3; tentatively, D is TRBD2 (5 bases). The CDR3 has 12 residues. CDR1 and CDR2 (germline): MDHEN, SYDVKM. V lost 3 bases and J lost 10, with 11 bases in between. CDR3 sequence (DNA): TGTGCCAGCAGTTTCAGAGGGTTCGCGCAGTATTTT. Translation: CASSFRGFAQYF. Full variable domain (rest looked up from reference TRBV28 and TRBJ2-3): DVKVTQSSRYLVKRTGEKVFLECVQDMDHENMFWYRQDPGLGLRLIYFSYDVKMKEKGDIPEGYSVSREKKERFSLILESASTNQTSMYLCASSFRGFAQYFGPGTRLTVL.

The chain uses TRBV6-5 and TRBJ2-7; TRBD1 or TRBD2 may be the D gene (5 bases each). The CDR3 runs 13 residues. Looked up from germline, CDR1 is MNHEY and CDR2 is SVGAGI. The V gene lost 6 bases and the J gene lost 2 bases, with 11 bases spanning the gap. The CDR3 here is CASSLWGTYEQYV. The CDR3 nucleotides read TGTGCCAGCAGCTTATGGGGGACCTACGAGCAGTACGTC.

This clonotype was observed a few times. V gene TRBV10-2 combines with J gene TRBJ2-7; 8 nucleotides align to TRBD1. The CDR3 contains 14 residues. V shed 5 bases and J 3 bases; nucleotides not matched to a gene: 6. Per the germline V gene, CDR1 is WSHSY and CDR2 is SAAADI. The CDR3 DNA reads as TGCGCCAGCAGTTCGGACAGGGACAGCTACGAGCAGTACTTC. Translated, it gives CASSSDRDSYEQYF.

The chain recombines TRBV7-9 with TRBJ2-1; 9 bases agree with TRBD2. The CDR3 contains 16 residues. Germline V lookup: CDR1 SEHNR, CDR2 FQNEAQ (reference sequence). Germline trimming cut 7 bases from V and 0 bases from J; bases unmatched to any gene: 7. This CDR3 is CASIPRGGSSYNEQFF. CDR3 DNA: TGTGCCAGCATCCCGCGGGGGGGAAGCTCCTACAATGAGCAGTTCTTC.

In its sample, this clonotype was seen a few times. The V and J genes are TRBV20-1 and TRBJ1-4; TRBD1 might be the D (6 bases). Germline assignment: CDR1 DFQATT and CDR2 SNEGSKA (reference sequence). This CDR3 contains 16 residues. V lost 0 bases and J lost 2, with 13 bases in between. In DNA form, the CDR3 reads TGCAGTGCTAGAGACGTGATGGGGGCCACTAATGAAAAACTGTTTTTT. This sequence encodes CSARDVMGATNEKLFF.

This clonotype showed up just a few times. The genes are TRBV28 and TRBJ1-2, with D perhaps matching TRBD1 (5 bases). The CDR3 length is 15 residues. Germline V gene sequence: CDR1 MDHEN, CDR2 SYDVKM. Trimming pared 3 bases from V and 3 bases from J, leaving 14 bases between. The CDR3 spells CASSLQGPGDYGYTF. The CDR3 DNA reads TGTGCCAGCAGTTTGCAGGGCCCGGGGGACTATGGCTACACCTTC.

This clonotype has a handful of counts. A much larger clone differs by one base, so this may be a read error. The J gene is TRBJ1-1, the V gene TRBV5-4; D call uncertain. CDR1 is SGHNT and CDR2 is YYREEE in the germline V gene (reference sequence). The CDR3 has 11 amino acids. The V end lost 0 bases, the J end lost 4 bases, and 1 base lay between the germline ends. The CDR3 bases are TGTGCCAGCAGCTTGGCCACTGAAGCTTTCTTT. Protein sequence: CASSLATEAFF.

This clonotype was recorded many times. This rearrangement joins TRBV9 to TRBJ2-2, with TRBD2 identical over 8 bases. Germline V gene lookup returns CDR1 SGDLS and CDR2 YYNGEE. The CDR3 is made up of 15 amino acids. V trimming: 6 bases; J trimming: 1 base; junction bases outside the gene matches: 5. CDR3 loop: CASTRGGLNTGELFF. In DNA form, the CDR3 reads TGTGCCAGCACCCGCGGGGGGCTGAACACCGGGGAGCTGTTTTTT.

V gene TRBV10-3 combines with J gene TRBJ1-2; 10 bases map to TRBD1. V was pared by 7 bases and J by 3 bases, with 5 bases of the junction left unmatched. CDR1 is ENHRY and CDR2 is SYGVKD in the germline V gene. This CDR3 region has 14 residues. The CDR3 region is CAIKSGTGDYGYTF. The CDR3 coding sequence is TGTGCCATCAAAAGTGGGACAGGGGACTATGGCTACACCTTC.

This clonotype was seen more than once but under ten times. The CDR3 region has the DNA TGTGCCAGCAGTTACTCGCCCCCGACGGGGGGAGAGACCCAGTACTTC. Protein: CASSYSPPTGGETQYF. The chain combines TRBV6-5 with TRBJ2-5, with 7 bases that match TRBD2. Germline CDR1 and CDR2: MNHEY and SVGAGI. This CDR3 has 16 residues. The V segment lost 0 bases and the J segment 4 bases; nucleotides outside the gene matches: 8.

The chain employs TRBV7-6 and TRBJ2-1, with D possibly matching TRBD2 (7 bases). The CDR3 is 15 residues long. V was trimmed by 5 bases and J by 6 bases, leaving 17 bases between them. Germline values: CDR1 SGHVS, CDR2 FNYEAQ. The CDR3 nucleotides read TGTGCCAGCAGCCTTGGGGGCCTAGCGGTCAATGAGCAGTTCTTC. The encoded protein is CASSLGGLAVNEQFF.